Below, one T cell receptor (beta chain) is given with its context. This clone turned up a few times. Its antigen is unknown. The record has no base qualities; no much larger clone is one base away. This entry belongs to a study of beta chain features in type 1 diabetes (dated by TCRdb to 2016 to 2019). For context, the study as a whole: Patients and healthy donors did not differ in mean age, gender distribution, total cell number or subset yield. Whereas all 30 or so donors provided naive and central memory subsets, regulatory and stem cell-like memory subsets were isolated from just 8 patients and about 8 healthy donors. The study compared the TCRB repertoires of sorted circulating CD4+ T cell subsets in recently diagnosed type 1 diabetes patients with those in matched healthy donors. Across all samples, about 110 million sorted cells were examined, and cell number per subset correlated strongly with RNA yield. The paper as a whole reports these results and caveats: Naive, central memory and regulatory TCRB repertoires appeared to be more similar among patients than among healthy donors. Because cDNA was sequenced instead of genomic DNA, activated cells with high expression could be over-represented, although the groups did not differ in activation or CD3 levels. Only small numbers of individuals were included in the HLA sub-analyses, which left unresolved whether HLA type had any influence on TCRB rearrangement. At VDJ recombination sites, patients with type 1 diabetes made fewer insertions and deleted more nucleotides, a pattern implying thymic rearrangement abnormalities. A moderate but significant shortening of TCRB CDR3 length was observed in type 1 diabetes patients in all four CD4+ subsets. Shorter templates might be favored by PCR, yet because patient and control samples were amplified and corrected together, any such skew would affect both groups equally.

Inclusive of the bounding cysteine and phenylalanine, the CDR3 is 15 residues long. Only the CDR3 region is kept as DNA, spanning 45 bases read in frame from base 1. Cut back by 1 base and 0 bases, the V and J ends lie 9 bases apart. In the germline V gene (reference sequence), CDR1 corresponds to SEHNR and CDR2 to FQNEAQ. The High Capacity cDNA Reverse Transcription Kit was used to reverse transcribe all of the isolated RNA, meaning that expressed TCRB transcripts were what got sequenced. Deep immunoSEQ sequencing was performed on naive, central memory and regulatory T cell samples, with an average of about 3.6 million total reads per sample. Sorted cells were lysed in RLT buffer and RNA was extracted with DNase-treated RNeasy Micro or Mini kits, depending on cell number. Each cell subset was processed separately to prevent cross-contamination, with patient and healthy donor samples processed together. The immunoSEQ multiplex PCR was used to amplify TCRB sequences from cDNA, yielding 87-bp fragments that span the CDR3 region. Sequencing of the amplicons was done on the Illumina HiSeq platform. As for the authors' bioinformatics: Synthetic template baselines were used to correct PCR bias computationally, reads within Hamming distance 2 were collapsed, and singletons that could not be merged were discarded. Reads were aligned to IMGT to assign V, D and J genes, CDR3 length, and insertions or deletions at six rearrangement sites. Within each subset, clonotype counts were normalized to the number of sorted cells before true diversity and Gini coefficients were calculated with the tcR R package. The overlap coefficient, calculated on TCRB nucleotide sequences, was used to measure repertoire sharing. As a proxy for the pre-selection repertoire, out-of-frame TCRB sequences from naive cells were analyzed. Drawn from immuneACCESS, this table holds only the in-frame rearrangements with V and J called that TCRdb kept. Clones are partly lost; checked studies trace under half to an unresolved V gene and leave the rest unexplained. The D gene and trimming were derived from the DNA, and the V and J assignments and clone size from that table. The sample records about 360,000 clones, 10% to 15% of which are singletons. The ten largest clones add up to about 0.018% of the sample.

Each donor gave one peripheral blood draw, about 110 mL on average, collected into heparinised tubes. A BD FACSAria II and a panel including CD45RO, CCR7, CD25, CD127, CD95 and CD27 were used to sort naive, central memory, regulatory and stem cell-like memory CD4+ T cells. All sorted populations exceeded 98% purity. PBMCs were isolated right away by Lymphoprep density gradient centrifugation and were stained directly, without culture. So that batch effects would be minimized, each experiment stained and sorted samples in pairs, pairing one healthy donor with one patient. The chain uses TRBV7-9 and TRBJ1-1, with no D gene named confidently. This TCR came from a man aged 18 to 29 in good health. Sequences were obtained from naive CD4+ T cells from blood. In the paper's terms, the cell subset or site label means: true naive CD4+ T cells. The DNA sequence is as follows: TGTGCCAGCAGCTTAGATAGACTTCTGAACACTGAAGCTTTCTTT. Its coded protein is CASSLDRLLNTEAFF.